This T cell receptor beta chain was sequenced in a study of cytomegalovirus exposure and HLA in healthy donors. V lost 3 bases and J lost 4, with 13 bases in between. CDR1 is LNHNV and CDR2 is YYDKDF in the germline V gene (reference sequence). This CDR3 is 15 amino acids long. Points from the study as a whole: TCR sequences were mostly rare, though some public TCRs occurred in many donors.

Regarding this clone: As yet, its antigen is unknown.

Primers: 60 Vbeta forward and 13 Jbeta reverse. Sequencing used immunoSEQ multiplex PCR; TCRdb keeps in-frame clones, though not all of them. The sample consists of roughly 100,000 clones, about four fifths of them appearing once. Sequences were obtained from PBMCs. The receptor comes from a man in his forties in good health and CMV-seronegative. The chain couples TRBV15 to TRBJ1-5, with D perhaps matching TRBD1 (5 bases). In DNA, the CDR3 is TGTGCCACCAGCAGCAAACTGGACATAAATCAGCCCCAGCATTTT. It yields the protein CATSSKLDINQPQHF. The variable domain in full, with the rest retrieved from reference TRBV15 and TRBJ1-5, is DAMVIQNPRYQVTQFGKPVTLSCSQTLNHNVMYWYQQKSSQAPKLLFHYYDKDFNNEADTPDNFQSRRPNTSFCFLDIRSPGLGDTAMYLCATSSKLDINQPQHFGDGTRLSIL.